Below are 12 T cell receptor beta chains sequenced from a single sample in a study of blood T cell repertoires in COVID-19. Profiling relied on immunoSEQ multiplex PCR, and the TCRdb table lists in-frame clones only, not all of them. Seen here are 150,000 or so clones, 84% observed once, and the top ten hold about two fifths. Specimen: peripheral blood. The source is a human donor in a cohort sampled during active COVID-19.

V gene TRBV6-6 combines with J gene TRBJ2-3; 9 bases are shared with TRBD2. V dropped 6 bases and J dropped 3; count of bases not matched to a gene: 7. The CDR3 contains 15 residues. Germline V gene lookup returns CDR1 MNHNY and CDR2 SVGAGI (reference sequence). The CDR3 nucleotides are TGTGCCAGCAGAGTAGCGGGGGCAATGACAGATACGCAGTATTTT. The encoded protein is CASRVAGAMTDTQYF.

The count of this clone is one. The chain links TRBV7-9 to TRBJ2-7, with D hard to call. The CDR3 has 13 residues. V gave up 5 bases and J gave up 3 bases, with 11 bases separating them. Germline loops: CDR1 SEHNR, CDR2 FQNEAQ (reference sequence). The CDR3: CASSHSAGYEQYV. In nucleotides, the CDR3 is TGTGCCAGCAGCCACTCGGCAGGCTACGAGCAGTACGTC.

V usage is TRBV6-5 and J usage is TRBJ2-3; TRBD2 matches at 11 bases. Trimming at V came to 7 bases and at J to 2 bases, leaving 5 bases not matched to a gene. The germline V gene encodes CDR1 MNHEY and CDR2 SVGAGI. The CDR3 totals 15 residues. For the CDR3, the DNA is TGTGCCAGCAACCGACTAGCGGGGAACACAGATACGCAGTATTTT. This sequence encodes CASNRLAGNTDTQYF.

A remark on this clone: In the same sample, other DNA sequences code for this CDR3. CDR3 residues: CASRGWTASQETQYF. The DNA of the CDR3 is TGTGCCAGCAGGGGATGGACAGCCTCCCAAGAGACCCAGTACTTC. The chain employs TRBV6-5 and TRBJ2-5; maybe TRBD1 (6 bases). CDR3 size: 15 residues. V lost 6 bases, J lost 1 base, and 15 bases lay in between. The germline V gene has CDR1 MNHEY and CDR2 SVGAGI.

The rearrangement links TRBV9 to TRBJ2-2, with TRBD1 matching over 9 bases. The trim removed 3 bases at V and 3 bases at J, leaving 6 bases unmatched. This CDR3 is built from 16 residues. Germline CDR1 is SGDLS and CDR2 is YYNGEE. CDR3 coding DNA: TGTGCCAGCAGCGCTACAGGGGGCTCTTACACCGGGGAGCTGTTTTTT. As protein: CASSATGGSYTGELFF.

V usage is TRBV7-2 and J usage is TRBJ2-5; 9 bases match TRBD1. In germline, CDR1 is SGHTA, CDR2 FQGNSA. The CDR3 has 15 amino acids. V trimming: 1 base; J trimming: 5 bases; junction bases outside the gene matches: 5. The CDR3 loop is CASSLGGQGLETQYF. CDR3 DNA: TGTGCCAGCAGCTTAGGGGGACAGGGCTTGGAGACCCAGTACTTC.

V and J are TRBV19 and TRBJ1-6; tentatively, D is TRBD1 (6 bases). CDR3 length: 18 amino acids. V was cut by 4 bases and J by 0 bases, with 16 bases left in between. Germline CDR1 and CDR2: LNHDA and SQIVND (reference sequence). Here the CDR3 DNA reads TGTGCCAGTAGTAAGGGACAAGGTGCCATCTCCTATAATTCACCCCTCCACTTT. Protein sequence: CASSKGQGAISYNSPLHF.

CDR3 sequence: CASQGGKGINQPQHF. CDR3 sequence (DNA): TGTGCCAGTCAAGGAGGGAAAGGGATCAATCAGCCCCAGCATTTT. J is TRBJ1-5 and V is TRBV19; D not certain. The germline V gene encodes CDR1 LNHDA and CDR2 SQIVND (reference sequence). The CDR3 has 15 amino acids. V shed 8 bases and J shed 3 bases, with 17 bases lying between them.

Here the CDR3 DNA reads TGTGCCTCAAACCCGGGGGGGAACACAGATACGCAGTATTTT. Its protein product is CASNPGGNTDTQYF. The chain combines TRBV11-3 with TRBJ2-3, with 8 bases identical to TRBD2. Germline V gives CDR1 SGHNT, CDR2 YENEEA. V dropped 11 bases and J dropped 2; count of bases not matched to a gene: 9. CDR3 length: 14 residues.

This clone was seen a single time. The CDR3 nucleotides read TGCGCCAGCAGCCAAGATGGGGTGACAGGGCGGGCTTTCTTT. Translated: CASSQDGVTGRAFF. The chain links TRBV4-3 to TRBJ1-1, with 7 bases that match TRBD1. In germline, CDR1 is LGHNA, CDR2 YSLEER. CDR3 length equals 14 residues. Germline trimming cut 0 bases from V and 11 bases from J; bases unmatched to any gene: 9.

V usage is TRBV3-1 (or the pseudogene TRBV3-2) and J usage is TRBJ2-3; D possibly corresponds to TRBD2 (6 bases). The CDR3 has 15 amino acids. CDR1 is LGHDT, CDR2 YNNKEL, per germline (reference sequence). The V end lost 2 bases, the J end lost 4 bases, and 13 bases lay between the germline ends. The CDR3: CASSQRGREADTQYF. The CDR3 bases are TGTGCCAGCAGCCAAAGAGGTAGGGAGGCAGATACGCAGTATTTT.

V and J are TRBV4-3 and TRBJ2-1, with 13 bases matching TRBD2. CDR1 and CDR2 from the germline V gene are LGHNA and YSLEER. This CDR3 contains 15 residues. V was clipped by 0 bases and J by 9 bases; unmatched bases: 2. The CDR3 coding sequence is TGCGCCAGCAGCCAAGAACTAGCGGGAGGGCTTGAGCAGTTCTTC. This gives the protein CASSQELAGGLEQFF.